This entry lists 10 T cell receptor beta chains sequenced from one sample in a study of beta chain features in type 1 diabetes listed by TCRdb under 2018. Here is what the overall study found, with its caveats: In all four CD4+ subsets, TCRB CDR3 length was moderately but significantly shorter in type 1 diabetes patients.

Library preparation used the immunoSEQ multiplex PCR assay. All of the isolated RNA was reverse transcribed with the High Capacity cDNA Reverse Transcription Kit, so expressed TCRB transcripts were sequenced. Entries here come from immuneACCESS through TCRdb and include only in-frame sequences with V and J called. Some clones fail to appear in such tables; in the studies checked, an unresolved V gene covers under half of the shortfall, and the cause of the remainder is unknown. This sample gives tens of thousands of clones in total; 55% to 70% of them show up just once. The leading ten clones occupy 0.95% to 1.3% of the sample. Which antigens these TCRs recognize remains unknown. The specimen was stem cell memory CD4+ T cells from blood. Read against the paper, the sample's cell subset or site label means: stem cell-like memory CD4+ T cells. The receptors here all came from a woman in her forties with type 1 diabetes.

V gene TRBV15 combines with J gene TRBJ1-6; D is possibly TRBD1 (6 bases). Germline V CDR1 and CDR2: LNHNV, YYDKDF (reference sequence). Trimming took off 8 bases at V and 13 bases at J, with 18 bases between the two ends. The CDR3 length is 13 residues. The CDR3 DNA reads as TGTGCCACCGGGATGGGGGCAGTGATTCCCCTCCACTTT. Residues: CATGMGAVIPLHF. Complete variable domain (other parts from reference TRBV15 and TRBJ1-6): DAMVIQNPRYQVTQFGKPVTLSCSQTLNHNVMYWYQQKSSQAPKLLFHYYDKDFNNEADTPDNFQSRRPNTSFCFLDIRSPGLGDTAMYLCATGMGAVIPLHFGNGTRLTVT.

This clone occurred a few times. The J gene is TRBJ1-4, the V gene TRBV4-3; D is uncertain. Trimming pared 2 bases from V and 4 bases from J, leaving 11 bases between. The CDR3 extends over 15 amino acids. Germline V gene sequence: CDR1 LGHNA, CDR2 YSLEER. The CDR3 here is CASSQNGLLNEKLFF. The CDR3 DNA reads TGCGCCAGCAGCCAAAATGGCCTTCTTAATGAAAAACTGTTTTTT.

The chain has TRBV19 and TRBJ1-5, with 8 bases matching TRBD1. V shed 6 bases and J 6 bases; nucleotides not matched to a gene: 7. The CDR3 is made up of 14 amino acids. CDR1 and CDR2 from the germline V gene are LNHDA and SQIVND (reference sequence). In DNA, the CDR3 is TGTGCCAGTAGGCTACAGGGGGGTGCTCAGCCCCAGCATTTT. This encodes CASRLQGGAQPQHF. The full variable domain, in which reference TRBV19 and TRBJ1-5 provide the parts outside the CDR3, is DGGITQSPKYLFRKEGQNVTLSCEQNLNHDAMYWYRQDPGQGLRLIYYSQIVNDFQKGDIAEGYSVSREKKESFPLTVTSAQKNPTAFYLCASRLQGGAQPQHFGDGTRLSIL.

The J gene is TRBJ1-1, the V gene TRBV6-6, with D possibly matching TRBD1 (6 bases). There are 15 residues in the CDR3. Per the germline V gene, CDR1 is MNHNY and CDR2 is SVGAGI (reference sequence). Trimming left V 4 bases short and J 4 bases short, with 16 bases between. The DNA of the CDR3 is TGTGCCAGCAGTTCTTCTTGGGGGCAGAGCACTGAAGCTTTCTTT. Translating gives CASSSSWGQSTEAFF.

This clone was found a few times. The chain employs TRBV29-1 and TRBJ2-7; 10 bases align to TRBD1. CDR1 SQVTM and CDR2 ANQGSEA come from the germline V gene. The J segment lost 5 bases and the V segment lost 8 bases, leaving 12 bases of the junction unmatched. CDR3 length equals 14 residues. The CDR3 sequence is CSIRPGTGEDEQYF. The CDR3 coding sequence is TGCAGCATCCGACCCGGGACAGGGGAGGACGAGCAGTACTTC.

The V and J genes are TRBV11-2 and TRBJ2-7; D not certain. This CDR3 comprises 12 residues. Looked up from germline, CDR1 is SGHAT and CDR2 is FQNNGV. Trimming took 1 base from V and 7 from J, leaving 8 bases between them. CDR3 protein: CASSLGRGEQYF. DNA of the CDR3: TGTGCCAGCAGCTTAGGGAGAGGAGAGCAGTACTTC.

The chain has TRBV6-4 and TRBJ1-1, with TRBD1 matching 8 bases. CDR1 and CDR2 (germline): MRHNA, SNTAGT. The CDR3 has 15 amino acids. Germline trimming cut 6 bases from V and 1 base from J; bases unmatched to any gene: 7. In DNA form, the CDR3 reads TGTGCCAGCAGGGACCTAGGGACAGGGAACACTGAAGCTTTCTTT. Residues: CASRDLGTGNTEAFF.

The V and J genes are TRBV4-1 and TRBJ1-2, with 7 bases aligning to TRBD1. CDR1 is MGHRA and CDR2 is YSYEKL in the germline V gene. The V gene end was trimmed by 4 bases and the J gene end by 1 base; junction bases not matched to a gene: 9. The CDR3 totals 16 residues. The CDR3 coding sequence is TGCGCCAGCAGCCTACAGCCGGGACAGAATAACTATGGCTACACCTTC. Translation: CASSLQPGQNNYGYTF.

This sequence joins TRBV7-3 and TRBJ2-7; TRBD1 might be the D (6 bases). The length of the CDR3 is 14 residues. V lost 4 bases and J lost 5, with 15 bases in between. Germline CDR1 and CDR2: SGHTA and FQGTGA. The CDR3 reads CASSSTGYPDEQYF. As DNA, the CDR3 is TGTGCCAGCAGCTCCACAGGGTATCCGGACGAGCAGTACTTC.

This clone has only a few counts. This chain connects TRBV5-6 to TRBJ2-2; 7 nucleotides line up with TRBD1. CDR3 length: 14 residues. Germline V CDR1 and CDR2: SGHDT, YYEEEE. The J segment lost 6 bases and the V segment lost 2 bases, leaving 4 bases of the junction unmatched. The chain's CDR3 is CASSFGQESGELFF. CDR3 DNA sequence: TGTGCCAGCAGCTTCGGACAGGAGTCCGGGGAGCTGTTTTTT.